This T cell receptor (beta chain) is drawn from a study of cytomegalovirus exposure and HLA in healthy donors (TCRdb year 2017). Background for the entire study: According to an earlier analysis of around 600 of the donors, some 180 million T cells yielded 120 million or so unique TCR beta sequences and around 300 Gb of sequence data. Donor age, sex, ethnicity and CMV serostatus were collected together with the repertoire data. Class I and class II HLA loci were covered by the typing at four-digit resolution. The study was designed to test whether signatures of past pathogen exposure could be identified by cataloging public T cell receptors. The genetic ancestry cluster associated with self-reported Caucasian donors included about 84% of the roughly 400 genotyped donors. An earlier analysis of about 620 of the donors applied high-throughput TCR beta sequencing to assess whether each TCR beta V gene segment acted as functional or pseudogenic. A later genetic analysis took genome-wide SNP genotypes for about 65% of the 666 donors and used that subset as a discovery cohort. Typing coverage varied by locus: about 620-640 donors for A, B, C, DRB1 and DQB1; under 550 for DQA1; about 590 for DPA1; around 490 for DPB1. Every discovery cohort repertoire had been produced on one sequencing platform. Roughly 290 gigabases of sequencing data and around 80 million unique TCR sequences made up an early release that covered approximately 620 HLA-typed donors. Along with the approximately 650-subject first cohort, a separate validation cohort of 120 different subjects was used. In a later analysis, previously published TCR beta repertoires from hundreds of donors were re-analyzed and high-resolution HLA genotyping was added so that TCR occurrence patterns could be studied. Roughly five DR-DQ haplotypes were treated as single units for association and clustering because of strong linkage in the cohort. The study combined high-throughput TCR immunosequencing, statistical association of individual TCRs with disease status, and machine learning to predict cytomegalovirus infection status. Among some 410 genotyped donors of the cohort, an average of approximately 230,000 unique TCR beta nucleotide sequences were sequenced per donor, about a sixth of them non-productive. In the later analysis, no new phenotypic data were used to find candidate immune exposures; instead, reliance was placed on TCR beta sequences and their occurrence across donors. The study used immunosequencing to profile the T cell repertoires of approximately 690 subjects and linked those repertoires to cytomegalovirus serostatus.

Note on this clone: The antigen it recognizes is unknown. Base qualities were left out, and no much larger clone turns up one base away.

Libraries were made using the immunoSEQ multiplex PCR assay. A mixture of 60 forward primers for TCR Vbeta segments and 13 reverse primers for TCR Jbeta segments was used in the multiplex PCR. A multiplex PCR assay on genomic DNA amplified the CDR3 region of rearranged TCR beta genes. On the Illumina HiSeq System, the amplified TCR beta libraries were sequenced as 87-base-pair reads. Under the source paper's analysis protocol: A later analysis counted about 82 million unique TCR beta chains across the 550 to 800 repertoires, and some 11 million of these chains were shared by at least two donors. Raw reads were error-corrected and collapsed into unique sequences by a nearest-neighbor algorithm in which closely related sequences were merged to remove PCR and sequencing errors. Alignment of CDR3 sequences to IMGT reference sequences was used to assign V, D and J gene segments. Each retained sequence needed at least a six-nucleotide match to both a V gene segment and a J gene segment. A rearrangement counted as productive if the CDR3 had no stop codons and remained in frame with V and J, and every other rearrangement counted as non-productive. Following IMGT convention, CDR3 was defined as the stretch from the second conserved V-encoded cysteine to the conserved J-encoded phenylalanine. In an earlier analysis of around 600 of the donors, sequences lacking an unambiguous match to a single V gene segment were excluded. An earlier analysis of 587 of the donors called V segments functional above 56.7% productive rearrangements and segregating when the between-donor standard deviation exceeded 5%. To diagnose cytomegalovirus status from the catalog of TCR beta chain sequences, a statistical classification framework was built. In a later analysis, TCR nucleotide sequences were compared against IMGT/GENE-DB human TR gene sequences so that V and J genes could be assigned. A later analysis assigned CDR3 sequences and most-parsimonious VDJ recombination scenarios with the TCRdist pipeline. A later analysis defined each TCR beta chain by its CDR3 amino acid sequence plus V-gene family, and excluded reads lacking a unique V-gene family. In a later analysis, fewer than 650 highly shared, low-generation-probability nucleotide sequences were removed to address suspected cross-contamination and a sequencing artifact. In a later analysis, a clonal expansion index for each public chain was calculated from normalized within-repertoire ranks of inferred template counts. In a later analysis, generation probabilities were computed using a VDJ recombination model fitted to out-of-frame rearrangements, and the results were checked against IGoR. Hypergeometric tests were used in a later analysis to score TCR-TCR, TCR-HLA and TCR-CMV co-occurrence, with a repertoire-size bias correction applied to the TCR pairs. In a later analysis, false discovery rates were estimated by permuting HLA or CMV assignments 20 times. In a later analysis, co-occurring TCRs were grouped with DBSCAN, and TCRdist sequence similarity was added when clustering was performed within HLA-allele-positive subsets. Repertoires with fewer than 30,000 or more than 120,000 public chains were left out of co-occurrence clustering, as were several repertoires with anomalous nucleotide sharing. TCRdb stores this immuneACCESS table with in-frame sequences only. Part of the clones is absent; in the studies checked, under half of the shortfall reflects unresolved V genes, and no reason is known for the rest. The D gene and trimming were derived from the DNA, and the V and J assignments and clone size from that table. Across this sample there are under 150,000 clones, with around 60% seen only once. Clones ranked in the top ten supply about a tenth of the sample.

Ends trimmed: V by 5 bases, J by 1 base; bases unmatched to a gene: 5. CDR1 KGHSH and CDR2 LQKENI were looked up in the germline V gene. The CDR3 has 15 amino acids, counting the end cysteine and phenylalanine. Kept here is only the CDR3 DNA, which spans 45 bases and is read in frame from base 1. Study-wide conclusions, independent of this receptor: The classifier was reported to diagnose cytomegalovirus status with high specificity and sensitivity in both the original cohort and the validation cohort. The only immune exposure information available for the cohort was CMV serostatus. Most TCR sequences were observed very rarely across donors, whereas some public TCRs were present in many individuals. In vitro tests confirmed that a few of the cytomegalovirus-associated TCR beta chains recognize cytomegalovirus antigens. The authors suggested that the approach could potentially be extended to other disease states and immunological phenotypes. Roughly uniform sequencing depth across donors was assumed in presence/absence analyses, although this assumption may not hold. According to a later analysis, TCR association rates differed among HLA loci, with DRB1 alleles showing the most associated TCRs and HLA-C alleles showing the fewest. Only TCR beta chains were sequenced in this cohort, and the absence of alpha or paired-chain data limited detectable features. An association between a missense DCLRE1C variant and V-gene and J-gene trimming of TCR beta chains was found in a later genetic analysis and replicated in an independent cohort. A cluster of highly shared sequence variants was judged likely to represent a technical artifact of the sequencing pipeline. The earlier analysis of about 600 of the donors excluded approximately 15 rarely observed V segments, including chromosome 9 orphons, because counts were too low. According to a later analysis, parvovirus B19, influenza, CMV and Epstein-Barr virus appeared linked to several top co-occurrence clusters. Some IMGT-functional V segments, including TRBV6-2 and TRBV6-3, could not be distinguished by the 87-base-pair reads and were therefore excluded. In a later analysis, 15,000 to 20,000 TCR beta sequences were associated with specific HLA alleles at a false discovery rate of 0.05. Strong co-occurrence of HLA alleles, especially DR and DQ, made assigning TCR associations to individual alleles difficult. In a later analysis, HLA-associated TCR beta chains showed more clonal expansion and lower generation probabilities than non-associated chains that were equally common. Broadly in line with IMGT annotations, most TCR beta V segments showed up in productive rearrangements about 87% or about 30% of the time in an earlier analysis of under 700 of the donors. A later genetic analysis reported fewer N-insertions in productive TCRs among donors in an Asian-associated ancestry cluster than the roughly 620-donor mean. Linkage disequilibrium might explain the correlated functional status among segregating V segments, but an unknown experimental factor could not be ruled out. A further reported finding was that TCR beta sequences accurately predicted the HLA-A and HLA-B alleles for most subjects in the first cohort. In a later analysis, most CMV-associated TCR beta chains were found to appear HLA-restricted, with HLA associations seemingly driven largely by CMV exposure. HLA typing was unavailable for some donors at each locus, so association tests used only the typed subset. A total of about 180 TCR beta chains were listed by the study as associated with cytomegalovirus.

The cohort was made up of hundreds of healthy bone marrow donors. At the time of sampling, all cohort members were nominally healthy, though unrecorded immune exposures were likely present. The donor tested CMV seropositive and was one of the 289 seropositive cohort members. Every donor gave a peripheral blood sample, and the peripheral blood mononuclear cells from that sample were used for TCR beta sequencing. Genomic DNA was extracted from the blood cell samples with the Qiagen DNeasy Blood Extraction Kit. The TCR comes from a man between 35 and 55 years old in good health and CMV-seropositive. The chain is encoded by TRBV18 joined to TRBJ2-7; TRBD2 fits 10 bases in the junction. Sequences were obtained from PBMCs. The DNA sequence is as follows: TGTGCCAGCTCAAGGGATAGCGGGAGGTCCTACGAGCAGTACTTC. Protein translation: CASSRDSGRSYEQYF.